This is a list of T cell receptor beta chains from one sample in a study of cytomegalovirus exposure and HLA in healthy donors. Produced via immunoSEQ multiplex PCR; TCRdb's table is partial and in-frame only. The sample consists of more than 150,000 clones, around 83% of them appearing once. Input material: PBMCs. Every receptor here comes from a girl between 2 and 10 years old in good health and CMV-seropositive. Both conserved end residues are part of each CDR3. The order of the fields is D gene, V gene, clone size, J gene, CDR3 length, CDR3 protein, CDR3 DNA. The D gene is left open where the match is weak. Some rows have no size entry. The others give once, few or many, or a class for an expanded clone.

>TRBD2|TRBV6-5|-|TRBJ2-7|15
CASSYRVSGPYEQYF
TGTGCCAGCAGTTACCGGGTTAGCGGGCCGTACGAGCAGTACTTC
>-|TRBV4-1|few|TRBJ1-1|15
CASSQPKTGNTEAFF
TGCGCCAGCAGCCAACCAAAGACAGGGAACACTGAAGCTTTCTTT
>-|TRBV4-1|-|TRBJ1-4|16
CASTNMALRSNEKLFF
TGCGCCAGCACCAACATGGCCCTTCGCAGTAATGAAAAACTGTTTTTT
>TRBD1|TRBV10-1|-|TRBJ2-1|14
CASSSSDRGNEQFF
TGCGCCAGCAGTTCCTCAGACAGGGGGAATGAGCAGTTCTTC
>TRBD2|TRBV25-1|-|TRBJ2-1|15
CASSASGGPLNEQFF
TGTGCCAGCAGTGCGAGCGGGGGGCCCCTCAATGAGCAGTTCTTC
>-|TRBV7-3|-|TRBJ2-7|14
CASSQAGDLREQYF
TGTGCCAGCAGCCAAGCCGGGGATCTACGCGAGCAGTACTTC
>TRBD2|TRBV5-6|-|TRBJ2-2|18
CASSLDLAGPANTGGLFF
TGTGCCAGCAGCTTGGACCTAGCGGGCCCCGCGAACACCGGGGGGCTGTTTTTT
>TRBD2|TRBV10-1|-|TRBJ2-3|16
CASSDRAGGPPDTQYF
TGCGCCAGCAGCGATAGAGCGGGAGGGCCCCCAGATACGCAGTATTTT
>-|TRBV2|-|TRBJ1-1|14
CASRAGGGGTEAFF
TGTGCCAGCAGAGCCGGGGGGGGTGGGACTGAAGCTTTCTTT
>-|TRBV11-2|once|TRBJ1-3|14
CASSPLASGNTIYF
TGTGCCAGCAGCCCACTCGCCTCTGGAAACACCATATATTTT
>-|TRBV6-5|-|TRBJ1-2|15
CASSYSGQTLYGYTF
TGTGCCAGCAGTTACTCCGGACAGACTCTCTATGGCTACACCTTC
>TRBD1|TRBV29-1|-|TRBJ1-2|15
CSAKSRQGGNYGYTF
TGCAGCGCCAAATCCAGACAGGGGGGGAACTATGGCTACACCTTC
>-|TRBV2|once|TRBJ2-7|12
CASTDRRAEQYF
TGTGCCAGCACTGACAGGCGGGCGGAGCAGTACTTC
>-|TRBV10-2|-|TRBJ1-6|14
CASTGDLSPQLLHF
TGCGCCAGCACGGGGGACTTATCTCCCCAACTCCTCCACTTT
>TRBD1|TRBV5-4|-|TRBJ2-1|16
CASSLDPGGTYNEQFF
TGTGCCAGCAGCTTGGATCCAGGGGGAACCTACAATGAGCAGTTCTTC
>-|TRBV7-2|-|TRBJ2-2|17
CASSFTLGQTSTGELFF
TGTGCCAGCAGCTTTACCCTTGGACAAACGAGCACCGGGGAGCTGTTTTTT
>-|TRBV15|-|TRBJ1-4|13
CATSRDRGSKLFF
TGTGCCACCAGCAGAGATCGGGGGTCGAAACTGTTTTTT
>-|TRBV4-1|few|TRBJ2-5|14
CASSRDGGAKTQYF
TGCGCCAGCAGCCGCGATGGGGGGGCGAAGACCCAGTACTTC
>-|TRBV19|-|TRBJ2-1|15
CASSKLLSSYNEQFF
TGTGCCAGTAGTAAACTCCTGAGCTCCTACAATGAGCAGTTCTTC
>TRBD1|TRBV5-4|-|TRBJ1-2|16
CASSPPLVRGINGYTF
TGTGCCAGCAGCCCACCTTTAGTCAGGGGGATAAATGGCTACACCTTC
>-|TRBV4-1|-|TRBJ2-1|15
CASSQGEYLNNEQFF
TGCGCCAGCAGCCAAGGGGAGTACTTGAACAATGAGCAGTTCTTC
>-|TRBV27|-|TRBJ2-1|15
CASSLEGPGYNEQFF
TGTGCCAGCAGTCTGGAGGGCCCGGGGTACAATGAGCAGTTCTTC
>TRBD2|TRBV11-3|-|TRBJ2-1|14
CASRVAGVGNEQFF
TGTGCCAGCAGAGTAGCGGGAGTAGGGAATGAGCAGTTCTTC
>TRBD1|TRBV23-1|-|TRBJ1-2|16
CASSLGQGGWEYGYTF
TGCGCCAGCAGTCTCGGACAGGGGGGTTGGGAGTATGGCTACACCTTC
>TRBD2|TRBV28|-|TRBJ2-7|14
CASGPAGGNYEQYF
TGTGCCAGCGGCCCTGCGGGGGGGAACTACGAGCAGTACTTC
>-|TRBV14|-|TRBJ2-2|15
CASSQGQADTGELFF
TGTGCCAGCAGCCAAGGGCAGGCCGACACCGGGGAGCTGTTTTTT
>TRBD2|TRBV5-5|few|TRBJ2-7|15
CASSLSASGSYEQYF
TGTGCCAGCAGCTTGTCGGCTAGCGGGAGCTACGAGCAGTACTTC
>TRBD1|TRBV28|once|TRBJ1-2|14
CASRGDRGPGGYTF
TGTGCCAGCAGGGGGGACAGGGGACCCGGTGGCTACACCTTC
>-|TRBV5-1|-|TRBJ2-3|15
CASSFGGAPTDTQYF
TGCGCCAGCAGCTTTGGGGGGGCCCCCACAGATACGCAGTATTTT
>-|TRBV5-4|-|TRBJ1-4|17
CASSLDRVSATNEKLFF
TGTGCCAGCAGCTTGGACAGGGTATCTGCAACTAATGAAAAACTGTTTTTT
>TRBD2|TRBV11-2|-|TRBJ2-1|19
CASSLDLGIAGVDYNEQFF
TGTGCCAGCAGCTTAGATCTGGGAATAGCGGGAGTGGATTACAATGAGCAGTTCTTC
>-|TRBV7-3|-|TRBJ1-2|16
CASSLLPRGEVSGYTF
TGTGCCAGCAGCTTACTCCCGAGAGGGGAGGTCAGTGGCTACACCTTC
>TRBD2|TRBV9|-|TRBJ2-7|18
CASSLHPGTSGTPYEQYF
TGTGCCAGCAGCCTCCACCCGGGGACTAGCGGGACCCCCTACGAGCAGTACTTC
>-|TRBV23-1|-|TRBJ2-7|15
CARPLGGLRSYEQYF
TGCGCCAGGCCTCTGGGGGGGCTACGTTCCTACGAGCAGTACTTC
>-|TRBV28|once|TRBJ2-3|18
CASSSTGISHQTTDTQYF
TGTGCCAGCAGTTCTACAGGGATCTCACACCAAACCACAGATACGCAGTATTTT
>-|TRBV2|-|TRBJ2-1|13
CASWASQYNEQFF
TGTGCCAGCTGGGCTAGCCAATACAATGAGCAGTTCTTC
>TRBD1|TRBV10-3|-|TRBJ2-7|14
CAISETGGRYEQYF
TGTGCCATCAGTGAGACAGGGGGCAGGTACGAGCAGTACTTC
>TRBD1|TRBV5-1|-|TRBJ1-1|15
CASSLGQGPLGEAFF
TGCGCCAGCAGCTTAGGACAGGGACCCTTGGGTGAAGCTTTCTTT
>-|TRBV6-1|-|TRBJ1-2|15
CASSEGRGEFYGYTF
TGTGCCAGCAGTGAGGGGAGGGGAGAATTTTATGGCTACACCTTC
>-|TRBV4-1|-|TRBJ1-1|12
CASSLGGGEAFF
TGCGCCAGCAGCCTAGGGGGGGGTGAAGCTTTCTTT
>-|TRBV28|-|TRBJ1-1|12
CASTYRENEAFF
TGTGCCAGCACGTACAGGGAGAATGAAGCTTTCTTT
>-|TRBV27|-|TRBJ1-1|13
CASSFPGRTEAFF
TGTGCCAGCAGTTTCCCAGGAAGGACTGAAGCTTTCTTT
>-|TRBV5-1|-|TRBJ2-3|14
CASSLTGITDTQYF
TGCGCCAGCAGCTTGACGGGGATCACCGATACGCAGTATTTT
>-|TRBV25-1|-|TRBJ1-1|13
CASGQPGADGAFF
TGTGCCAGCGGCCAGCCAGGTGCAGATGGAGCTTTCTTT
>-|TRBV19|once|TRBJ1-1|14
CASRPTRGIAEAFF
TGTGCCAGTAGACCAACCAGGGGCATCGCTGAAGCTTTCTTT
>-|TRBV12-5|-|TRBJ2-7|14
CASKITRGFHEQYF
TGTGCTAGCAAAATAACCCGAGGGTTTCACGAGCAGTACTTC
>-|TRBV2|-|TRBJ2-7|12
CASRRDTYEQYF
TGTGCCAGCAGACGGGACACCTACGAGCAGTACTTC
>-|TRBV10-2|-|TRBJ1-5|13
CASSDQGHQPQHF
TGCGCCAGCAGTGACCAGGGGCATCAGCCCCAGCATTTT
>-|TRBV6-5|-|TRBJ1-6|15
CASSYSWQGNSPLHF
TGTGCCAGCAGTTACTCCTGGCAGGGGAATTCACCCCTCCACTTT
>-|TRBV5-1|-|TRBJ2-6|14
CASSQQTGANVLTF
TGCGCCAGCAGCCAACAGACTGGGGCCAACGTCCTGACTTTC
>-|TRBV2|-|TRBJ1-3|15
CASSRDTLSGNTIYF
TGTGCCAGCAGTCGGGACACCCTCTCTGGAAACACCATATATTTT
>TRBD2|TRBV10-3|-|TRBJ2-2|15
CAISDLAANTGELFF
TGTGCCATCAGTGACCTAGCGGCGAACACCGGGGAGCTGTTTTTT
>TRBD1|TRBV11-3|-|TRBJ2-2|15
CASSPRTGDAGELFF
TGTGCCAGCAGCCCCCGGACAGGGGACGCCGGGGAGCTGTTTTTT
>-|TRBV5-4|few|TRBJ2-1|12
CASSFDSTEQFF
TGTGCCAGCAGCTTCGACAGCACGGAGCAGTTCTTC
>-|TRBV18|-|TRBJ2-2|16
CASSLTDRLPSGELFF
TGTGCCAGCTCCCTAACAGACAGGCTCCCGTCCGGGGAGCTGTTTTTT
>-|TRBV7-6|-|TRBJ2-5|15
CASSLTDSAQETQYF
TGTGCCAGCAGCTTAACCGACAGCGCTCAAGAGACCCAGTACTTC
>-|TRBV19|-|TRBJ2-4|17
CASSPTPRIGAPNIQYF
TGTGCCAGTAGCCCCACCCCCCGAATAGGGGCGCCAAACATTCAGTACTTC